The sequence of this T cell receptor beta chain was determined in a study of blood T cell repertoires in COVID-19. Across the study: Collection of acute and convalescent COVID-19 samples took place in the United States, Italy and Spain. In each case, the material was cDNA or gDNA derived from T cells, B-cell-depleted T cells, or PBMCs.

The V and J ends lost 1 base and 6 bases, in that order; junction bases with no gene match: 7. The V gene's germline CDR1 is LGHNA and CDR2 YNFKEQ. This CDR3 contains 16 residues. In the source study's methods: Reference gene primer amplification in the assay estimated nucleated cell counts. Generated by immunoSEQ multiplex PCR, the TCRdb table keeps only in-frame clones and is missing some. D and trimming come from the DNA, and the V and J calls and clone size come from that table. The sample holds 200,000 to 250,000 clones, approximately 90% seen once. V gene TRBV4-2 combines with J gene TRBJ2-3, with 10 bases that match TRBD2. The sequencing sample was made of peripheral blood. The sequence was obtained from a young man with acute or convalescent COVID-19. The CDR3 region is CASSQVGSGGPDTQYF. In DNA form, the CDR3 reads TGTGCCAGCAGCCAAGTCGGTAGCGGGGGGCCGGATACGCAGTATTTT.